Each of the 27 T cell receptor beta chains below was sequenced from the same sample in a study of OX40 agonist ivuxolimab in advanced cancers. Data came from immunoSEQ multiplex PCR; TCRdb stores just in-frame clones and leaves some out. The profile shows 65,000 or so clones, 80% to 95% of them singletons. The sequences come from CD4+ or CD8+ T cells sorted from blood, collected in a trial of the OX40 agonist ivuxolimab. These receptors were collected from an adult with an advanced solid tumor such as melanoma, head and neck, liver or kidney cancer.

The CDR3 loop reads CASSFNGGRGGYTF. CDR3 sequence (DNA): TGTGCCAGCAGCTTCAATGGGGGGCGCGGCGGCTACACCTTC. V and J are TRBV13 and TRBJ1-2; D perhaps matches TRBD1 (6 bases). The CDR3 contains 14 residues. V dropped 3 bases and J dropped 8 bases, with 16 bases sitting between them. Germline loops: CDR1 PRHDT, CDR2 FYEKMQ (reference sequence).

The chain links TRBV6-7 to TRBJ2-7, with D uncertain. TRBV6-7 is given ORF status, its function remaining uncertain. Deletions cut 10 bases from V and 2 bases from J, with 12 bases between. This CDR3 contains 12 residues. CDR3 residues: CATRNKPYEQYF. For the CDR3, the DNA is TGTGCCACCCGGAATAAGCCCTACGAGCAGTACTTC.

V usage is TRBV4-2 and J usage is TRBJ1-2; no definite D call. Germline CDR1 and CDR2: LGHNA and YNFKEQ. The germline V and J ends were trimmed by 3 bases and 4 bases, with 9 bases remaining between them. The CDR3 covers 13 residues. CDR3 sequence reads: CASSQDGSYGYTF. In DNA, the CDR3 is TGTGCCAGCAGCCAGGACGGGAGCTATGGCTACACCTTC.

The rearrangement links TRBV4-3 to TRBJ2-7, with 12 bases that match TRBD2. Per germline, CDR1 LGHNA and CDR2 YSLEER. The CDR3 is 18 amino acids. Unmatched junction bases numbered 12, after V lost 0 bases and J lost 6 bases. The CDR3 region is CASSQDLAGGLLEGEQYF. The CDR3 DNA sequence: TGCGCCAGCAGCCAAGATCTAGCGGGAGGGCTTTTGGAGGGCGAGCAGTACTTC.

The chain recombines TRBV2 with TRBJ2-7, with 7 bases aligning to TRBD1. In germline, CDR1 is SNHLY, CDR2 FYNNEI. Losses at the gene ends were 6 bases for V and 7 bases for J; bases not matched to a gene: 12. The CDR3 extends over 14 amino acids. DNA for the CDR3: TGTGCCAGCAGCCTGACAGGGCCCTTTATGGAGCAGTACTTC. Translated, it gives CASSLTGPFMEQYF.

The rearrangement links TRBV4-1 to TRBJ2-1; D is ambiguous. V dropped 0 bases and J dropped 2 bases, with 17 bases sitting between them. Germline-derived CDR1 and CDR2 are MGHRA and YSYEKL. The CDR3 is 18 amino acids. CDR3 bases: TGCGCCAGCAGCCAAGATCCTCCCGAGCGCCTGACCTACAATGAGCAGTTCTTC. Residues: CASSQDPPERLTYNEQFF.

This rearrangement joins TRBV9 to TRBJ1-2; D perhaps matches TRBD1 (5 bases). The CDR3 loop spans 15 amino acids. The V end was cut by 2 bases, the J end by 5 bases, with 16 bases between. Looked up from germline, CDR1 is SGDLS and CDR2 is YYNGEE. This CDR3 reads CASSVAGSGAYGYTF. CDR3 in DNA: TGTGCCAGCAGCGTCGCCGGCAGTGGGGCTTATGGCTACACCTTC. The full variable domain, in which reference TRBV9 and TRBJ1-2 provide the parts outside the CDR3, is DSGVTQTPKHLITATGQRVTLRCSPRSGDLSVYWYQQSLDQGLQFLIQYYNGEERAKGNILERFSAQQFPDLHSELNLSSLELGDSALYFCASSVAGSGAYGYTFGSGTRLTVV.

V is TRBV4-3 and J is TRBJ1-1; weak D call: TRBD1 (5 bases). The CDR3 has 16 residues. Trimming left V 4 bases short and J 1 base short, with 16 bases between. In germline, CDR1 is LGHNA, CDR2 YSLEER. CDR3 DNA: TGCGCCAGCAGCCTAAAGGGGTCGGGGAAGAACACTGAAGCTTTCTTT. It translates to CASSLKGSGKNTEAFF.

V gene TRBV4-1 combines with J gene TRBJ2-4; D perhaps matches TRBD2 (5 bases). The CDR3 has 18 residues. The ends were cut back, 0 bases at V and 5 bases at J, with 20 bases in the middle. Germline CDR1 and CDR2: MGHRA and YSYEKL. The CDR3 spells CASSQDAATNSWQNIQYF. The CDR3 coding sequence is TGCGCCAGCAGCCAAGATGCGGCGACTAACAGCTGGCAAAACATTCAGTACTTC.

The gene calls are TRBV7-8 and TRBJ1-1; 7 bases line up with TRBD1. Germline V gene data show CDR1 as SGHVS and CDR2 as FQNEAQ. The V and J ends lost 8 bases and 6 bases, in that order; junction bases with no gene match: 6. The CDR3 consists of 12 residues. The chain's CDR3 is CASVTGVAEAFF. CDR3 bases: TGTGCCAGCGTCACAGGGGTGGCTGAAGCTTTCTTT.

The V call is TRBV6-5, the J call TRBJ2-2; 7 positions match TRBD1. The germline CDR1 and CDR2 sequences are MNHEY and SVGAGI. This CDR3 spans 14 amino acids. V lost 2 bases and J lost 7; bases outside the gene matches: 4. DNA for the CDR3: TGTGCCAGCAGTTACACAGGGGATGGCGGGGAGCTGTTTTTT. This sequence encodes CASSYTGDGGELFF.

The chain combines TRBV5-1 with TRBJ2-5; 11 bases line up with TRBD2. V was clipped by 4 bases and J by 3 bases; unmatched bases: 8. Germline V gene data show CDR1 as SGHRS and CDR2 as YFSETQ. The CDR3 is 16 amino acids. In nucleotides, the CDR3 is TGCGCCAGCAGCAAGACGGGACTAGCGGCCGAAGAGACCCAGTACTTC. Translation gives CASSKTGLAAEETQYF.

The chain's CDR3 is CASSLDLAAGGNEQYF. The DNA for the CDR3 is TGTGCCAGCAGTCTAGACCTTGCAGCGGGAGGGAACGAGCAGTACTTC. J is TRBJ2-7 and V is TRBV4-2, with TRBD2 matching 10 bases. The ends lost 6 bases at V and 5 bases at J; junction bases unmatched: 13. The length of the CDR3 is 16 residues. Germline values: CDR1 LGHNA, CDR2 YNFKEQ.

The chain is built from TRBV11-2 and TRBJ2-1; no firm D call. Trimming stripped 4 bases from V and 3 bases from J, with 1 base between. From germline, CDR1 is SGHAT and CDR2 FQNNGV. This CDR3 is 11 amino acids long. Here the CDR3 DNA reads TGTGCCAGCAGCTACTACAATGAGCAGTTCTTC. Translating it yields CASSYYNEQFF.

This clone was seen a single time. The chain uses TRBV5-1 and TRBJ1-1; 8 positions match TRBD1. This CDR3 contains 14 residues. Germline trimming cut 3 bases from V and 2 bases from J; bases unmatched to any gene: 3. Germline CDR1 is SGHRS and CDR2 is YFSETQ. The CDR3 DNA sequence: TGCGCCAGCAGCTGGGCAGGGGGCAACACTGAAGCTTTCTTT. It specifies CASSWAGGNTEAFF.

The V and J genes are TRBV6-5 and TRBJ2-1; no reliable D call. Trimming pared 4 bases from V and 5 bases from J, leaving 9 bases between. Germline values: CDR1 MNHEY, CDR2 SVGAGI. CDR3 size: 13 residues. CDR3 sequence: CASSSRTDNEQFF. The CDR3 region has the DNA TGTGCCAGCAGTTCCCGGACCGACAATGAGCAGTTCTTC.

The chain couples TRBV29-1 to TRBJ2-7, with 7 bases aligning to TRBD2. This CDR3 has 13 residues. Unmatched junction bases numbered 5, after V lost 4 bases and J lost 2 bases. Germline assignment: CDR1 SQVTM and CDR2 ANQGSEA. CDR3 bases: TGCAGCGTTGGGGGCGGGAGCACCTACGAGCAGTACTTC. This gives the protein CSVGGGSTYEQYF.

The chain carries TRBV4-2 and TRBJ2-5; unclear D gene. Germline lookup yields CDR1 LGHNA and CDR2 YNFKEQ. V lost 0 bases to trimming and J lost 0 bases, with 14 bases between them. CDR3 length: 17 amino acids. The CDR3 protein is CASSQEESGLYQETQYF. The CDR3 DNA reads as TGTGCCAGCAGCCAAGAAGAATCCGGCTTGTACCAAGAGACCCAGTACTTC.

V usage is TRBV4-2 and J usage is TRBJ1-1, with no clear D. CDR1 LGHNA and CDR2 YNFKEQ come from the germline V gene. The CDR3 has 16 amino acids. V was cut by 0 bases and J by 2 bases, with 13 bases left in between. The chain's CDR3 is CASSQDLGTLNTEAFF. The CDR3 nucleotides are TGTGCCAGCAGCCAAGATTTGGGCACCCTCAACACTGAAGCTTTCTTT.

The V call is TRBV9, the J call TRBJ1-1; 9 bases are shared with TRBD1. The length of the CDR3 is 15 residues. From germline, CDR1 is SGDLS and CDR2 YYNGEE. V shed 4 bases, J shed 4 bases, and the junction held 8 bases outside the gene matches. Here the CDR3 DNA reads TGTGCCAGCAGCATCCGGACAGGGGACGGCACTGAAGCTTTCTTT. The encoded protein is CASSIRTGDGTEAFF. Based on the CDR3 plus reference TRBV9 and TRBJ1-1, the full variable domain is DSGVTQTPKHLITATGQRVTLRCSPRSGDLSVYWYQQSLDQGLQFLIQYYNGEERAKGNILERFSAQQFPDLHSELNLSSLELGDSALYFCASSIRTGDGTEAFFGQGTRLTVV.

The chain links TRBV4-1 to TRBJ2-5; unclear D gene. Germline loops: CDR1 MGHRA, CDR2 YSYEKL. Deletions cut 0 bases from V and 0 bases from J, with 8 bases between. The CDR3 sequence is 15 residues long. CDR3 sequence reads: CASSQEPRNQETQYF. CDR3 bases: TGCGCCAGCAGCCAAGAACCGAGAAACCAAGAGACCCAGTACTTC.

This clone was detected only once. The chain combines TRBV9 with TRBJ2-1, with TRBD2 identical over 9 bases. The CDR3 contains 14 residues. J was trimmed by 6 bases and V by 2 bases; bases with no gene match: 3. CDR1 and CDR2 from the germline V gene are SGDLS and YYNGEE. The CDR3 loop reads CASSVSGGGNEQFF. The DNA of the CDR3 is TGTGCCAGCAGCGTTAGCGGGGGAGGCAATGAGCAGTTCTTC.

This clone was observed once. The chain combines TRBV7-9 with TRBJ1-2, with 9 bases aligning to TRBD1. Trimming took 6 bases from V and 7 from J; bases not matched to a gene: 9. The CDR3 loop spans 14 amino acids. Germline V gives CDR1 SEHNR, CDR2 FQNEAQ (reference sequence). As DNA, the CDR3 is TGTGCCAGCAGATCGACAGGGGGTCTGGGTGGCTACACCTTC. Protein sequence: CASRSTGGLGGYTF.

The chain joins TRBV7-9 to TRBJ2-7; D is perhaps TRBD2 (5 bases). V was trimmed by 0 bases and J by 1 base, leaving 10 bases between them. Germline V CDR1 and CDR2: SEHNR, FQNEAQ (reference sequence). This CDR3 is 15 amino acids long. CDR3 amino acids: CASSLAFGMSYEQYF. DNA of the CDR3: TGTGCCAGCAGCTTAGCTTTCGGGATGTCCTACGAGCAGTACTTC.

The chain couples TRBV9 to TRBJ2-5; 8 bases agree with TRBD2. Germline V gene sequence: CDR1 SGDLS, CDR2 YYNGEE. CDR3 length: 12 amino acids. J was trimmed by 4 bases and V by 5 bases; bases with no gene match: 1. The CDR3 is CASSGTRETQYF. DNA for the CDR3: TGTGCCAGCAGTGGGACTAGAGAGACCCAGTACTTC.

For the CDR3, the DNA is TGTGCCAGTAGTATCGGTGGGTTAGATACGCAGTATTTT. Translating gives CASSIGGLDTQYF. This rearrangement joins TRBV19 to TRBJ2-3; D not resolved. Trimming took off 3 bases at V and 5 bases at J, with 9 bases between the two ends. The CDR3 totals 13 residues. The germline CDR1 and CDR2 sequences are LNHDA and SQIVND (reference sequence).

This clone was found once. This chain joins TRBV15 and TRBJ1-1; the D is unclear. There are 17 residues in the CDR3. Looked up from germline, CDR1 is LNHNV and CDR2 is YYDKDF (reference sequence). Trimming took off 0 bases at V and 0 bases at J, with 14 bases between the two ends. CDR3 nucleotide sequence: TGTGCCACCAGCAGAGACCGCCCGGGAGCTTTGAACACTGAAGCTTTCTTT. It translates to CATSRDRPGALNTEAFF.